These 23 T cell receptor beta chains were sequenced from one sample in a study of cytomegalovirus exposure and HLA in healthy donors. TCRdb's table, derived via immunoSEQ multiplex PCR, lists solely in-frame clones and lacks some. The sample lists 150,000 to 200,000 clones, 85% occurring once. The sample consisted of PBMCs. These receptors were collected from a man younger than 35 in good health and CMV-seropositive.

The CDR3 DNA follows: TGTGCCAGCAGCTTAGCCGCGTCAGGGTTTAAGAGCACTGAAGCTTTCTTT. This sequence encodes CASSLAASGFKSTEAFF. This chain connects TRBV28 to TRBJ1-1; TRBD1 is a possible D gene (5 bases). Germline CDR1 and CDR2: MDHEN and SYDVKM. V was shortened by 6 bases and J by 4 bases, with 24 bases between the two germline ends. CDR3 length equals 17 residues.

The chain is built from TRBV11-3 and TRBJ2-1, with TRBD1 matching 8 bases. Germline values: CDR1 SGHNT, CDR2 YENEEA. V shed 5 bases and J 8 bases; nucleotides not matched to a gene: 11. The CDR3 contains 15 residues. The CDR3 here is CASSTGTGHGDEQFF. In DNA form, the CDR3 reads TGTGCCAGCAGCACCGGGACAGGACATGGGGATGAGCAGTTCTTC.

CDR3 sequence reads: CASSESSPRANEKLFF. The CDR3, as DNA: TGTGCCAGCAGTGAAAGTTCTCCGCGTGCTAATGAAAAACTGTTTTTT. The V and J genes are TRBV6-1 and TRBJ1-4; D ambiguous. CDR1 is MNHNS and CDR2 is SASEGT in the germline V gene. V lost 2 bases to trimming and J lost 3 bases, with 13 bases between them. This CDR3 is 16 amino acids long.

CDR3 protein: CAGRREPGELFF. For the CDR3, the DNA is TGTGCAGGAAGAAGGGAGCCCGGGGAGCTGTTTTTT. The chain has TRBV30 and TRBJ2-2, with a possible D match to TRBD2 (5 bases). Germline CDR1 and CDR2: GTSNPN and SVGIG (reference sequence). There are 12 residues in the CDR3.

This chain connects TRBV13 to TRBJ1-1; TRBD1 matches at 7 bases. Trimming cost V 3 bases and J 1 base; bases outside gene matches: 8. In germline, CDR1 is PRHDT, CDR2 FYEKMQ (reference sequence). The CDR3 length is 16 residues. CDR3: CASSLGSRGRNTEAFF. CDR3 sequence (DNA): TGTGCCAGCAGCTTGGGTTCGAGGGGGCGGAACACTGAAGCTTTCTTT.

The V and J genes are TRBV10-2 and TRBJ1-2; no clear D. The ends were cut back, 2 bases at V and 8 bases at J, with 9 bases in the middle. From germline, CDR1 is WSHSY and CDR2 SAAADI. The length of the CDR3 is 12 residues. The CDR3 loop reads CASSEGHTGYTF. As DNA, the CDR3 is TGCGCCAGCAGTGAGGGTCACACCGGCTACACCTTC.

This chain connects TRBV28 to TRBJ2-6; D gene unclear. The CDR3 has 14 amino acids. V lost 7 bases and J lost 1, with 8 bases in between. Germline loops: CDR1 MDHEN, CDR2 SYDVKM. Here the CDR3 reads CASIEASGANVLTF. CDR3 nucleotide sequence: TGTGCCAGCATTGAGGCTTCTGGGGCCAACGTCCTGACTTTC.

The CDR3 sequence: CASATRDSRYGYTF. The CDR3 nucleotides are TGTGCCAGCGCAACGCGGGACAGCCGATATGGCTACACCTTC. The chain recombines TRBV5-6 with TRBJ1-2; TRBD1 matches at 7 bases. Germline V gene lookup returns CDR1 SGHDT and CDR2 YYEEEE. This CDR3 has 14 residues. The trim removed 7 bases at V and 5 bases at J, leaving 11 bases unmatched.

V gene TRBV27 combines with J gene TRBJ1-4, with 8 bases identical to TRBD1. The J segment lost 7 bases and the V segment lost 4 bases, leaving 8 bases of the junction unmatched. This CDR3 is built from 15 residues. Germline V gene sequence: CDR1 MNHEY, CDR2 SMNVEV (reference sequence). Here the CDR3 reads CASSSPGGVGEKLFF. DNA of the CDR3: TGTGCCAGCAGTTCGCCAGGGGGCGTGGGTGAAAAACTGTTTTTT.

The V and J genes are TRBV6-1 and TRBJ1-1, with unresolved D. The CDR3 sequence is 13 residues long. The V end was cut by 8 bases, the J end by 5 bases, with 15 bases between. Germline V gene lookup returns CDR1 MNHNS and CDR2 SASEGT. This CDR3 is CASELSSGTEAFF. CDR3 sequence (DNA): TGTGCCAGCGAGCTGTCCTCGGGGACTGAAGCTTTCTTT.

As concerns this clone: The junction departs from germline at one end; a sequencing error may be responsible. This chain joins TRBV7-9 and TRBJ1-5, with 7 nucleotides matching TRBD1. The CDR3 is made up of 16 amino acids. Germline assignment: CDR1 SEHNR and CDR2 FQNEAQ (reference sequence). CDR3 nucleotide sequence: TGTGCCAGCAGCTTAGGGCACAGGGGAAGCACTCAGCCCCAGCATTTT. Translated: CASSLGHRGSTQPQHF.

This clone was seen a handful of times. V and J are TRBV2 and TRBJ2-7; no clear D gene. The V gene's germline CDR1 is SNHLY and CDR2 FYNNEI. The CDR3 extends over 12 amino acids. Trimming cost V 7 bases and J 3 bases, with 10 bases left between them. In DNA, the CDR3 is TGTGCCAGCAACCCCTCCGGCTACGAGCAGTACTTC. This sequence encodes CASNPSGYEQYF.

The gene calls are TRBV19 and TRBJ1-5; D is uncertain. Trimming left V 5 bases short and J 0 bases short, with 8 bases between. Germline V gene lookup returns CDR1 LNHDA and CDR2 SQIVND (reference sequence). The CDR3 has 14 amino acids. CDR3 residues: CASSLVYSNQPQHF. The CDR3 nucleotides read TGTGCCAGTAGTCTAGTCTATAGCAATCAGCCCCAGCATTTT.

The rearrangement joins TRBV4-1 to TRBJ2-1; D not certain. Germline V CDR1 and CDR2: MGHRA, YSYEKL. With 4 bases removed from V and 10 bases from J, the gap between germline ends came to 8 bases. CDR3 length equals 11 residues. The CDR3 here is CASSRQYEQFF. DNA for the CDR3: TGCGCCAGCAGCCGCCAGTACGAGCAGTTCTTC.

This chain links TRBV4-1 with TRBJ2-5; weak D call: TRBD1 (6 bases). V was shortened by 4 bases and J by 2 bases, with 17 bases between the two germline ends. Germline values: CDR1 MGHRA, CDR2 YSYEKL. This CDR3 is built from 16 residues. DNA for the CDR3: TGCGCCAGCAGCCCGGGACAAAGGGTCACTCAAGAGACCCAGTACTTC. This translates into CASSPGQRVTQETQYF.

The chain is built from TRBV18 and TRBJ2-5; 14 nucleotides match TRBD2. V trimming: 4 bases; J trimming: 1 base; junction bases outside the gene matches: 14. Germline-derived CDR1 and CDR2 are KGHSH and LQKENI. This CDR3 spans 20 amino acids. CDR3 bases: TGTGCCAGCTCACTCCGGCAGGGACTAGCGGGAGCCCTGGCCCAAGAGACCCAGTACTTC. This sequence encodes CASSLRQGLAGALAQETQYF.

The rearrangement links TRBV30 to TRBJ1-2, with D unclear. This CDR3 has 14 amino acids. Germline V gene data show CDR1 as GTSNPN and CDR2 as SVGIG (reference sequence). Trimming cost V 3 bases and J 3 bases, with 14 bases left between them. CDR3 residues: CAWSPPPGYYGYTF. CDR3 nucleotides: TGTGCCTGGAGCCCCCCCCCGGGGTACTATGGCTACACCTTC.

The chain employs TRBV7-6 and TRBJ1-6; 7 nucleotides line up with TRBD1. The CDR3 extends over 15 amino acids. V trimming: 4 bases; J trimming: 7 bases; junction bases outside the gene matches: 7. The germline CDR1 and CDR2 sequences are SGHVS and FNYEAQ. The CDR3 coding sequence is TGTGCCAGCAGCTCGACGGGACAGAAAAATTCACCCCTCCACTTT. It codes for CASSSTGQKNSPLHF.

The chain uses TRBV27 and TRBJ2-2; 13 positions match TRBD2. CDR1 and CDR2 (germline): MNHEY, SMNVEV (reference sequence). The CDR3 totals 15 residues. The V segment lost 5 bases and the J segment 7 bases; nucleotides outside the gene matches: 4. CDR3 sequence (DNA): TGTGCCAGCAGTGATAGACTAGCGGGAGGCGGGGAGCTGTTTTTT. This codes for CASSDRLAGGGELFF.

The V call is TRBV15, the J call TRBJ2-5, with D possibly matching TRBD1 (6 bases). V was clipped by 0 bases and J by 3 bases, with 8 bases between them. The CDR3 spans 14 residues. The germline V gene has CDR1 LNHNV and CDR2 YYDKDF (reference sequence). The CDR3 sequence: CATSRDAGEETQYF. The CDR3 bases are TGTGCCACCAGCAGAGATGCAGGGGAAGAGACCCAGTACTTC.

This chain connects TRBV28 to TRBJ1-6; possible D gene TRBD1, 6 bases. The CDR3 sequence is 13 residues long. Trimming took 8 bases from V and 3 from J, leaving 8 bases between them. The germline V gene encodes CDR1 MDHEN and CDR2 SYDVKM. CDR3 nucleotides: TGTGCCAGCGCGGACAGCTATAATTCACCCCTCCACTTT. Protein sequence: CASADSYNSPLHF.

The V call is TRBV7-9, the J call TRBJ1-2; tentatively, D is TRBD1 (5 bases). CDR1 is SEHNR, CDR2 FQNEAQ, per germline (reference sequence). The length of the CDR3 is 14 residues. Trimming pared 1 base from V and 5 bases from J, leaving 11 bases between. CDR3: CASSLGQGLYGYTF. CDR3 nucleotides: TGTGCCAGCAGCTTAGGGCAGGGTCTGTATGGCTACACCTTC.

The chain joins TRBV10-3 to TRBJ1-2, with 7 nucleotides matching TRBD1. The ends lost 7 bases at V and 3 bases at J; junction bases unmatched: 8. CDR1 and CDR2 from the germline V gene are ENHRY and SYGVKD. This CDR3 spans 14 amino acids. As DNA, the CDR3 is TGTGCCATCACCTCCCCGGACAGGTACTATGGCTACACCTTC. Encoded protein: CAITSPDRYYGYTF.